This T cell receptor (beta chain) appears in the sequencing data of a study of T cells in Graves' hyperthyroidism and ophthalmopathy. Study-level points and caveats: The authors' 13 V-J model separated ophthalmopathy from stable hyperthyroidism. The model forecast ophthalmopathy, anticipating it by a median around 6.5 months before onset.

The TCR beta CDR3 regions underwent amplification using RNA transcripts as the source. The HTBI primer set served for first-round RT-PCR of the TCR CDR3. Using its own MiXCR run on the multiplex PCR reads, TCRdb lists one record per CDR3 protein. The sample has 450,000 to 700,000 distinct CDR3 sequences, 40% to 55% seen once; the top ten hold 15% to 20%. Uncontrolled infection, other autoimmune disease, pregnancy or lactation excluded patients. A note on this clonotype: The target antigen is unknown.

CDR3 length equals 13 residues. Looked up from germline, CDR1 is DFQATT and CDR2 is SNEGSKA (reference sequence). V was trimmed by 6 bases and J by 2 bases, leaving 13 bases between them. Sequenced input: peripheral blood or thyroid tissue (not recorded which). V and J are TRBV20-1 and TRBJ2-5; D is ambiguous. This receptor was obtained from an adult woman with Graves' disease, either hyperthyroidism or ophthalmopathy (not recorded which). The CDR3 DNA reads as TGCAGTGCGACAATAGGGTATCAAGAGACCCAGTACTTC. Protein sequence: CSATIGYQETQYF.